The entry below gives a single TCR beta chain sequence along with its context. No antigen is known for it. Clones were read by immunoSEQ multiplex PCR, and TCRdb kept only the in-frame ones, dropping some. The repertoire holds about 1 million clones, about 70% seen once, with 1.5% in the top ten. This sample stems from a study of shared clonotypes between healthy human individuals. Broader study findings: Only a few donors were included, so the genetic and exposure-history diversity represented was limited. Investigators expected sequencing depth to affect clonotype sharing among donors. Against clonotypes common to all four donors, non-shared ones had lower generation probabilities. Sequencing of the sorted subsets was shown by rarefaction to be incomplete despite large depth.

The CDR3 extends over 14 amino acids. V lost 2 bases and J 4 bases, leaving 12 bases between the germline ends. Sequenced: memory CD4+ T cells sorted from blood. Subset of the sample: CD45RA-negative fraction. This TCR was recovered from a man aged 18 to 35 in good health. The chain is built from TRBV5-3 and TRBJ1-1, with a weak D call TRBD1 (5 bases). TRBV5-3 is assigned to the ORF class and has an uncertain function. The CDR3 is CARSFRVSGTEAFF. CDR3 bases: TGTGCCAGAAGCTTCAGGGTTTCAGGCACTGAAGCTTTCTTT.